The clone carrying this T cell receptor (beta chain) showed up just a few times. Its antigen is as yet unknown. Using 10%, 30% or 50% RNA, naive CD8 libraries were derived from 20,000 to 1,000,000 sorted cells. Naive CD8 T cell sorting was performed on the CD8+CD4-CCR7+CD45RA+ phenotype. V was pared by 5 bases and J by 0 bases, with 5 bases of the junction left unmatched. The CDR3 consists of 15 residues. CDR1 LNHDA and CDR2 SQIVND come from the germline V gene (reference sequence). This record comes from a study of molecular identifiers for immune sequencing clone quantification. TCRdb re-derived calls from the PCR reads in MiXCR, one entry per CDR3 protein. The sample carries some 320,000 distinct CDR3 sequences, around 21% recorded once. General study findings and limits: Over 98% of effector molecules, yet under 1% of naive-cell molecules, were held by clones above 20 RNA copies.

The source material was naive CD8+ T cells from blood, with Jurkat cell RNA spiked in. Subset indicated: FACS-sorted CD8+CD4-CCR7+CD45RA+ naive T cells. This TCR was sampled from a human donor in good health. Some libraries in this study had Jurkat cell RNA spiked in. The chain recombines TRBV19 with TRBJ2-3; 7 bases map to TRBD1. As DNA, the CDR3 is TGTGCCAGTAGTTGGACAGGCAGGAGCACAGATACGCAGTATTTT. Its protein product is CASSWTGRSTDTQYF.